Listed here is a single T cell receptor (beta chain). The repertoire was sequenced with immunoSEQ multiplex PCR; TCRdb's copy has only in-frame clones and lacks some. The sample includes under 25,000 clones, 80% to 90% seen only once; the top ten take around a fifth. This sample is drawn from a study of OX40 agonist ivuxolimab in advanced cancers. Study context: Those treated in dose escalation had hepatocellular carcinoma, melanoma, renal cell cancer or head and neck cancer.

Blood sampling took place at baseline, cycle 4 day 1, and cycle 7 day 1. The receptor comes from an adult with an advanced solid tumor such as melanoma, head and neck, liver or kidney cancer. The material was CD4+ or CD8+ T cells sorted from blood, obtained in a trial of the OX40 agonist ivuxolimab.

The CDR3 region has the DNA TGTGCCAGCAGCCCGAGGGGGCACCCCGACCCAGATACGCAGTATTTT. Protein: CASSPRGHPDPDTQYF. This chain links TRBV9 with TRBJ2-3, with 7 bases matching TRBD1. The CDR3 is 16 residues long. The V segment lost 4 bases and the J segment 4 bases; nucleotides outside the gene matches: 12. CDR1 is SGDLS and CDR2 is YYNGEE in the germline V gene.